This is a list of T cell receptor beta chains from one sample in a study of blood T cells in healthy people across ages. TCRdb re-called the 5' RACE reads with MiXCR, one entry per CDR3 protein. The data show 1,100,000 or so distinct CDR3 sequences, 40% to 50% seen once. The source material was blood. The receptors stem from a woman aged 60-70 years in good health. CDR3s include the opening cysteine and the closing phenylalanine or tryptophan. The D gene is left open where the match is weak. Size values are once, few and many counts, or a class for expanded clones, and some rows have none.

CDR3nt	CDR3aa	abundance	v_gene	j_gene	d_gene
TGCAGTGCTAGCGGGCTAGTCGCCGGTAGCTCCTACAATGAGCAGTTCTTC	CSASGLVAGSSYNEQFF	.	TRBV20-1	TRBJ2-1	.
TGTGCCAGCAGTGAAATCGGTTCCAAAAACATTCAGTACTTC	CASSEIGSKNIQYF	.	TRBV6-1	TRBJ2-4	.
TGCGCCAGCAACCCGGCGGGGGGCAATGAGCAGTTCTTC	CASNPAGGNEQFF	.	TRBV5-1	TRBJ2-1	TRBD2
TGTGCCAGCAGTTTAAGATCTCAGCCCGGGGGGAGCTACACCTTC	CASSLRSQPGGSYTF	.	TRBV27	TRBJ1-2	.
TGTGCCAGCAGTGGCCGGAATGGGGATGGGGGAGATACGCAGTATTTT	CASSGRNGDGGDTQYF	.	TRBV2	TRBJ2-3	.
TGTGCCAGCAGCCCGATTCTAGCGGGAGGGCCTGATACGCAGTATTTT	CASSPILAGGPDTQYF	.	TRBV6-5	TRBJ2-3	TRBD2
TGTGCCAGCAGACCACTAGCGGGAGGAATCACAGATACGCAGTATTTT	CASRPLAGGITDTQYF	.	TRBV27	TRBJ2-3	TRBD2
TGCAGTGCTAGAAAGGGGACGTTGTTCTTC	CSARKGTLFF	.	TRBV20-1	TRBJ2-1	.
TGTGCCAGCAGCTCTAGGATACCAGCGTCTACAAGCACAGATACGCAGTATTTT	CASSSRIPASTSTDTQYF	once	TRBV7-2	TRBJ2-3	.
TGTGCCAGCAATCAAGGACCTCTTAACTATGAGCAGTTCTTC	CASNQGPLNYEQFF	.	TRBV6-2/TRBV6-3	TRBJ2-1	.
TGCAGCGGTGTGACAGGACTCTACGAGCAGTACTTC	CSGVTGLYEQYF	.	TRBV29-1	TRBJ2-7	.